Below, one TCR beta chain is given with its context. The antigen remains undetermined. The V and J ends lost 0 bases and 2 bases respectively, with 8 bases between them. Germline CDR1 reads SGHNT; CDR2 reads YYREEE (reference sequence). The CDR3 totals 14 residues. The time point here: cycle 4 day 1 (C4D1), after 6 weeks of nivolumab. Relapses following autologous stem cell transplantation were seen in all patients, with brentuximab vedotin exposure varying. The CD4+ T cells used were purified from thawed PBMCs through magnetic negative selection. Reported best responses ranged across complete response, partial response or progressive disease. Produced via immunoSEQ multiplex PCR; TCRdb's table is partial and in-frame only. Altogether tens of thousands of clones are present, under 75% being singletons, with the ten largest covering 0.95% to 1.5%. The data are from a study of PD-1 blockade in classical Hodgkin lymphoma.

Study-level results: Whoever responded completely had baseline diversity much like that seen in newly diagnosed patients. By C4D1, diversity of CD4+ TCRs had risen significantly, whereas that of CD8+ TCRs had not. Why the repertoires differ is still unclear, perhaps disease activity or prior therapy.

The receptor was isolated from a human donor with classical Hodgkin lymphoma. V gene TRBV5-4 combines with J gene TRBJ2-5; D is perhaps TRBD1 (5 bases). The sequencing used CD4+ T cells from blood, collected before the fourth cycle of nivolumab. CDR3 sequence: CASSLATVQETQYF. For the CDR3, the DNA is TGTGCCAGCAGCTTGGCGACAGTTCAAGAGACCCAGTACTTC. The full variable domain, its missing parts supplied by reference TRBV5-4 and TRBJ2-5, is ETGVTQSPTHLIKTRGQQVTLRCSSQSGHNTVSWYQQALGQGPQFIFQYYREEENGRGNFPPRFSGLQFPNYSSELNVNALELDDSALYLCASSLATVQETQYFGPGTRLLVL.